The T cell receptor beta chain described here comes from a study of Graves' ophthalmopathy and Graves' hyperthyroidism. CDR1 is SGHVS and CDR2 is FQNEAQ in the germline V gene. V dropped 5 bases and J dropped 0 bases, with 11 bases sitting between them. The CDR3 length is 14 residues. Ophthalmopathy cases showed moderate-to-severe activity, scoring CAS ≥3 and NOSPECS ≥4, with duration under 3 months. RNA transcripts provided the template for amplifying TCR beta CDR3 regions. Scientists carried out first-round RT-PCR using HTBI primers and then a second-round multiplex PCR. TCRdb redid the calling of the multiplex PCR reads with MiXCR, one entry per CDR3 protein. The table has about 740,000 distinct CDR3 sequences, 40% seen once; the top ten hold about 40%. Ten or more counts support this clonotype.

This clonotype originated in an adult man with Graves' ophthalmopathy. The chain recombines TRBV7-8 with TRBJ2-7, with D possibly matching TRBD2 (6 bases). The sequenced material came from peripheral blood. CDR3 nucleotides: TGTGCCAGCAGCCGGGGACTTAGCTCCTACGAGCAGTACTTC. The encoded protein is CASSRGLSSYEQYF.